The 23 T cell receptor beta chains presented below share a single source sample, sequenced in a study of OX40 agonist ivuxolimab in advanced cancers. The table came from immunoSEQ multiplex PCR; TCRdb's copy has only in-frame clones and leaves some out. The repertoire has around 100,000 clones, more than 85% of them found once; the top ten carry roughly 0.53%. The sequenced sample was CD4+ or CD8+ T cells sorted from blood, obtained in a trial of the OX40 agonist ivuxolimab. These receptors all come from an adult with an advanced solid tumor such as melanoma, head and neck, liver or kidney cancer.

The gene calls are TRBV7-3 and TRBJ2-3; possibly TRBD1 or TRBD2 for D (5 bases each). V lost 1 base and J 2 bases, leaving 7 bases between the germline ends. CDR1 is SGHTA, CDR2 FQGTGA, per germline. CDR3 length: 14 residues. The CDR3 DNA sequence: TGTGCCAGCAGCTTAATGGGACCCACAGATACGCAGTATTTT. It yields the protein CASSLMGPTDTQYF. Variable domain in full (rest from reference TRBV7-3 and TRBJ2-3): GAGVSQTPSNKVTEKGKYVELRCDPISGHTALYWYRQSLGQGPEFLIYFQGTGAADDSGLPNDRFFAVRPEGSVSTLKIQRTERGDSAVYLCASSLMGPTDTQYFGPGTRLTVL.

The rearrangement links TRBV5-4 to TRBJ2-7; D perhaps matches TRBD1 (6 bases). The germline V and J ends were trimmed by 2 bases and 9 bases, with 18 bases remaining between them. This CDR3 contains 14 residues. Germline values: CDR1 SGHNT, CDR2 YYREEE (reference sequence). CDR3 coding DNA: TGTGCCAGCAGCTTTAAACAGGGTGAACCGCGGCAGTACTTC. As protein: CASSFKQGEPRQYF. Drawing the rest from reference TRBV5-4 and TRBJ2-7, the complete variable domain is ETGVTQSPTHLIKTRGQQVTLRCSSQSGHNTVSWYQQALGQGPQFIFQYYREEENGRGNFPPRFSGLQFPNYSSELNVNALELDDSALYLCASSFKQGEPRQYFGPGTRLTVT.

This chain joins TRBV2 and TRBJ1-2; TRBD1 aligns across 7 bases. J gave up 8 bases and V 7 bases, and 13 bases lay outside the gene matches. The CDR3 spans 14 residues. The germline CDR1 and CDR2 sequences are SNHLY and FYNNEI. The CDR3 DNA follows: TGTGCCAGCACCGAAACAAGGGGGCCTTCCGGCTACACCTTC. It translates to CASTETRGPSGYTF.

V is TRBV19 and J is TRBJ1-5; maybe TRBD1 (5 bases). CDR1 is LNHDA and CDR2 is SQIVND in the germline V gene (reference sequence). The V gene lost 5 bases and the J gene lost 7 bases, with 24 bases spanning the gap. The CDR3 runs 17 residues. The CDR3 protein is CASSFVREGEVGQPQHF. The CDR3 DNA reads TGTGCCAGTAGTTTCGTCAGGGAGGGCGAAGTTGGACAGCCCCAGCATTTT.

The chain has TRBV7-2 and TRBJ1-1; no clear D gene. V dropped 3 bases and J dropped 1 base, with 12 bases sitting between them. The V gene's germline CDR1 is SGHTA and CDR2 FQGNSA. This CDR3 has 15 amino acids. CDR3 protein: CASSLGLSKNTEAFF. CDR3 sequence (DNA): TGTGCCAGCAGCTTGGGTTTGAGTAAGAACACTGAAGCTTTCTTT.

The chain combines TRBV28 with TRBJ2-5, with D perhaps TRBD1 (5 bases). Per the germline V gene, CDR1 is MDHEN and CDR2 is SYDVKM. CDR3 length: 14 amino acids. The ends were cut back, 0 bases at V and 9 bases at J, with 14 bases in the middle. The CDR3 DNA reads as TGTGCCAGCAGTTTATGGGACAACCCCGTCGCCCAGTACTTC. Its protein product is CASSLWDNPVAQYF.

V usage is TRBV7-2 and J usage is TRBJ2-3; D may be TRBD2 (6 bases). There are 15 residues in the CDR3. The ends were cut back, 5 bases at V and 1 base at J, with 13 bases in the middle. Germline V gene lookup returns CDR1 SGHTA and CDR2 FQGNSA. The chain's CDR3 is CASSTTSSGTDTQYF. CDR3 DNA: TGTGCCAGCAGCACCACTAGCTCGGGCACAGATACGCAGTATTTT. The full variable domain, with the rest looked up from reference TRBV7-2 and TRBJ2-3, is GAGVSQSPSNKVTEKGKDVELRCDPISGHTALYWYRQSLGQGLEFLIYFQGNSAPDKSGLPSDRFSAERTGGSVSTLTIQRTQQEDSAVYLCASSTTSSGTDTQYFGPGTRLTVL.

The rearrangement joins TRBV4-2 to TRBJ2-1; D may be TRBD2 (5 bases). Trimming shortened V by 1 base and J by 4 bases, and 14 bases separated the two germline ends. The length of the CDR3 is 16 residues. The V gene's germline CDR1 is LGHNA and CDR2 YNFKEQ. The CDR3 nucleotides are TGTGCCAGCAGCCAAGGTTCGGGCACGGGATACAATGAGCAGTTCTTC. Its translation is CASSQGSGTGYNEQFF.

This sequence joins TRBV7-2 and TRBJ1-1; D is unresolved. Per the germline V gene, CDR1 is SGHTA and CDR2 is FQGNSA. This CDR3 contains 14 residues. Trimming took off 5 bases at V and 2 bases at J, with 12 bases between the two ends. The CDR3 DNA is TGTGCCAGCAGCCTAAACGGGGTCAACACTGAAGCTTTCTTT. Amino acid sequence: CASSLNGVNTEAFF.

The chain combines TRBV15 with TRBJ2-1; D remains unclear. V lost 6 bases to trimming and J lost 7 bases, with 13 bases between them. CDR1 and CDR2 (germline): LNHNV, YYDKDF (reference sequence). The CDR3 spans 13 residues. The CDR3 is CATRFGGRNEQFF. As DNA, the CDR3 is TGTGCCACCAGGTTTGGCGGCAGGAATGAGCAGTTCTTC.

This clone was seen only once. The chain couples TRBV19 to TRBJ1-2, with D possibly matching TRBD1 (5 bases). Germline assignment: CDR1 LNHDA and CDR2 SQIVND (reference sequence). Trimming stripped 2 bases from V and 4 bases from J, with 8 bases between. CDR3 length: 13 amino acids. The CDR3 region has the DNA TGTGCCAGTAGTATAACAGGCCTCTATGGCTACACCTTC. Translated: CASSITGLYGYTF.

The genes are TRBV27 and TRBJ2-7; D unclear. From germline, CDR1 is MNHEY and CDR2 SMNVEV (reference sequence). The CDR3 has 12 residues. V lost 4 bases to trimming and J lost 3 bases, with 7 bases between them. In DNA, the CDR3 is TGTGCCAGCAGTTGGACCATCTACGAGCAGTACTTC. Translated: CASSWTIYEQYF.

The chain recombines TRBV9 with TRBJ2-1, with 9 bases aligning to TRBD2. The CDR3 has 16 amino acids. Per the germline V gene, CDR1 is SGDLS and CDR2 is YYNGEE. V trimming: 3 bases; J trimming: 0 bases; junction bases outside the gene matches: 4. CDR3 in amino acids: CASSASGTGSYNEQFF. The CDR3 DNA reads as TGTGCCAGCAGCGCTAGCGGGACGGGCTCCTACAATGAGCAGTTCTTC.

The rearrangement links TRBV27 to TRBJ1-5; 10 bases are a match to TRBD1. V was pared by 6 bases and J by 5 bases, with 13 bases of the junction left unmatched. In germline, CDR1 is MNHEY, CDR2 SMNVEV (reference sequence). The CDR3 contains 17 residues. DNA for the CDR3: TGTGCCAGCAGGCGGACAGGGGGTCGTGGAGACGATCAGCCCCAGCATTTT. Translation: CASRRTGGRGDDQPQHF.

This sequence joins TRBV28 and TRBJ1-4; TRBD1 is a possible D gene (5 bases). The CDR3 sequence is 15 residues long. Trimming removed 7 bases from V and 10 bases from J, with 22 bases in between. The germline CDR1 and CDR2 sequences are MDHEN and SYDVKM. The CDR3 nucleotides read TGTGCCAGCACCCTCCGGCGGGGGGGTGTGGGAAAACTGTTTTTT. Encoded protein: CASTLRRGGVGKLFF.

The chain links TRBV9 to TRBJ2-2; D call uncertain. V was shortened by 0 bases and J by 7 bases, with 10 bases between the two germline ends. The CDR3 runs 14 residues. Looked up from germline, CDR1 is SGDLS and CDR2 is YYNGEE. The CDR3 sequence: CASSVAGQSGELFF. In DNA, the CDR3 is TGTGCCAGCAGCGTAGCTGGGCAGAGCGGGGAGCTGTTTTTT. Filled out from reference TRBV9 and TRBJ2-2, the complete variable domain reads DSGVTQTPKHLITATGQRVTLRCSPRSGDLSVYWYQQSLDQGLQFLIQYYNGEERAKGNILERFSAQQFPDLHSELNLSSLELGDSALYFCASSVAGQSGELFFGEGSRLTVL.

The V call is TRBV19, the J call TRBJ1-1; maybe TRBD1 (5 bases). The length of the CDR3 is 13 residues. Germline V gene sequence: CDR1 LNHDA, CDR2 SQIVND (reference sequence). Between the trimmed V and J ends, which lost 6 bases and 1 base, there was a span of 9 bases. In nucleotides, the CDR3 is TGTGCCAGTAGGTTTACAGGGAACACTGAAGCTTTCTTT. Translated, it gives CASRFTGNTEAFF.

The V call is TRBV29-1, the J call TRBJ2-3; 8 bases line up with TRBD1. Looked up from germline, CDR1 is SQVTM and CDR2 is ANQGSEA. The CDR3 covers 14 residues. Trimming took 7 bases from V and 5 from J; bases not matched to a gene: 11. The CDR3 reads CSDLPQGARDTQYF. The CDR3 DNA reads TGCAGCGATTTACCTCAGGGGGCGAGAGATACGCAGTATTTT.

This clone was counted only a few times. This chain connects TRBV27 to TRBJ2-2; TRBD1 aligns across 9 bases. The V segment lost 5 bases and the J segment 6 bases; nucleotides outside the gene matches: 10. The germline CDR1 and CDR2 sequences are MNHEY and SMNVEV (reference sequence). The CDR3 consists of 16 residues. The CDR3 protein is CASSEGQGGLAGELFF. The CDR3 DNA sequence: TGTGCCAGCAGTGAGGGACAGGGAGGTCTAGCCGGGGAGCTGTTTTTT.

The CDR3 loop reads CASSLTRDSNQPQHF. For the CDR3, the DNA is TGTGCCAGCAGCTTAACTCGGGATAGCAATCAGCCCCAGCATTTT. The chain carries TRBV7-2 and TRBJ1-5; D is unclear. Trimming cost V 2 bases and J 0 bases, with 8 bases left between them. CDR3 size: 15 residues. Germline V gene sequence: CDR1 SGHTA, CDR2 FQGNSA. Full variable domain (rest looked up from reference TRBV7-2 and TRBJ1-5): GAGVSQSPSNKVTEKGKDVELRCDPISGHTALYWYRQSLGQGLEFLIYFQGNSAPDKSGLPSDRFSAERTGGSVSTLTIQRTQQEDSAVYLCASSLTRDSNQPQHFGDGTRLSIL.

The chain uses TRBV30 and TRBJ1-2; D remains ambiguous. Germline lookup yields CDR1 GTSNPN and CDR2 SVGIG (reference sequence). This CDR3 contains 15 residues. V gave up 1 base and J gave up 5 bases, with 17 bases separating them. This chain's CDR3 is CAWSGSQDGRYGYTF. The DNA of the CDR3 is TGTGCCTGGAGTGGTAGTCAGGACGGAAGATATGGCTACACCTTC.

CDR3 sequence (DNA): TGTGCCAGCAGCTTCAACAGGGCAATGGAGCAGTTCTTC. It is translated as CASSFNRAMEQFF. The V call is TRBV5-8, the J call TRBJ2-1; tentatively, D is TRBD1 (6 bases). Trimming pared 2 bases from V and 10 bases from J, leaving 13 bases between. This CDR3 comprises 13 residues. Germline V gene data show CDR1 as SGHTS and CDR2 as YDEGEE.

V usage is TRBV6-6 and J usage is TRBJ2-7; possibly TRBD1 or TRBD2 for D (7 bases each). Germline CDR1 and CDR2: MNHNY and SVGAGI (reference sequence). The CDR3 is 15 amino acids. V lost 6 bases, J lost 3 bases, and 18 bases lay in between. The CDR3 DNA follows: TGTGCCAGCAGGCCTGAAGCGGGACAGCGCTACGAGCAGTACTTC. Its protein product is CASRPEAGQRYEQYF.